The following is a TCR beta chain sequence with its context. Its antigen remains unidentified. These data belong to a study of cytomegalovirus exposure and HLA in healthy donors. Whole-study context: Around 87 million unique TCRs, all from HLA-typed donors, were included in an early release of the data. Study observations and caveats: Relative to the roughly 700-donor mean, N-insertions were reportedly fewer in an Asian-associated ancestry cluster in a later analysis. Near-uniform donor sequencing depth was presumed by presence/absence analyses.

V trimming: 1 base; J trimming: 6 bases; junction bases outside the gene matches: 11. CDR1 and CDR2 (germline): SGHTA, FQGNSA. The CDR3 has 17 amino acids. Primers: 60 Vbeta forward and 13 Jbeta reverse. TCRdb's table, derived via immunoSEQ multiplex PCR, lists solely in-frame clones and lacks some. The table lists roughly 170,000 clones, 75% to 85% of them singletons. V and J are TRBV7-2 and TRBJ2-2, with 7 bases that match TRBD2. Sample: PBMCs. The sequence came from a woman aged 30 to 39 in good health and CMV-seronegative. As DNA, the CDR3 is TGTGCCAGCAGCTTAGACGGGATTGGACTAGTTCCCGGGGAGCTGTTTTTT. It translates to CASSLDGIGLVPGELFF.